Shown below are 18 T cell receptor beta chains from a single sample sequenced in a study of blood T cell repertoires in COVID-19. The repertoire was sequenced with immunoSEQ multiplex PCR; TCRdb's copy has only in-frame clones and lacks some. The sample has about 230,000 clones, around four fifths seen once. Sequences were obtained from peripheral blood. These receptors were obtained from a woman between 70 and 85 years old with active or convalescent COVID-19.

This rearrangement joins TRBV19 to TRBJ2-2; TRBD2 is a possible D gene (7 bases). Germline loops: CDR1 LNHDA, CDR2 SQIVND (reference sequence). The CDR3 length is 15 residues. The V end was cut by 8 bases, the J end by 4 bases, with 17 bases between. This chain's CDR3 is CASRTGGLSTGELFF. In nucleotides, the CDR3 is TGTGCCAGTCGAACGGGGGGCTTAAGCACCGGGGAGCTGTTTTTT.

This clone was recorded a few times. The chain is built from TRBV27 and TRBJ1-1; D may be TRBD1 (6 bases). CDR3 length: 14 residues. Germline V lookup: CDR1 MNHEY, CDR2 SMNVEV (reference sequence). V was pared by 6 bases and J by 1 base, with 12 bases between. Written as DNA, the CDR3 is TGTGCCAGCAGGCAACAGGGAACGAACACTGAAGCTTTCTTT. Amino acid sequence: CASRQQGTNTEAFF.

CDR3 residues: CAWRSGQNYGYTF. DNA for the CDR3: TGTGCCTGGAGATCTGGGCAGAACTATGGCTACACCTTC. The chain links TRBV30 to TRBJ1-2, with no clear D. The CDR3 contains 13 residues. Germline CDR1 reads GTSNPN; CDR2 reads SVGIG (reference sequence). V lost 3 bases and J lost 2, with 10 bases in between.

The rearrangement uses TRBV6-1 and TRBJ1-2; TRBD1 matches at 7 bases. J gave up 2 bases and V 2 bases, and 5 bases lay outside the gene matches. This CDR3 contains 15 residues. CDR1 is MNHNS, CDR2 SASEGT, per germline. CDR3 sequence: CASSERQGVNYGYTF. The DNA of the CDR3 is TGTGCCAGCAGTGAACGGCAGGGGGTGAACTATGGCTACACCTTC.

CDR3 in DNA: TGTGCCAGCAGCCAACTGGGAGGAGGGTACGAGCAGTACTTC. Its translation: CASSQLGGGYEQYF. This chain connects TRBV3-1 (or the pseudogene TRBV3-2) to TRBJ2-7, with TRBD2 as a possible D gene (6 bases). The V end was cut by 2 bases, the J end by 4 bases, with 12 bases between. The CDR3 covers 14 residues. Germline values: CDR1 LGHDT, CDR2 YNNKEL (reference sequence).

This rearrangement joins TRBV27 to TRBJ2-7; TRBD2 might be the D (5 bases). The germline CDR1 and CDR2 sequences are MNHEY and SMNVEV (reference sequence). This CDR3 contains 15 residues. Trimming shortened V by 5 bases and J by 3 bases, and 17 bases separated the two germline ends. CDR3 loop: CASSPRAIPIYEQYF. As DNA, the CDR3 is TGTGCCAGCAGTCCGAGGGCGATTCCGATCTACGAGCAGTACTTC.

The chain joins TRBV14 to TRBJ2-2, with 9 nucleotides matching TRBD1. Germline V CDR1 and CDR2: SGHDN, FVKESK. V gave up 2 bases and J gave up 5 bases; unmatched junction bases: 3. The CDR3 runs 15 residues. In DNA, the CDR3 is TGTGCCAGCAGCCAACGGGGGACAGGGACCGGGGAGCTGTTTTTT. It encodes CASSQRGTGTGELFF.

This chain connects TRBV11-2 to TRBJ2-3; maybe TRBD2 (5 bases). V dropped 5 bases and J dropped 9 bases, with 21 bases sitting between them. CDR3 length equals 15 residues. Germline V gene lookup returns CDR1 SGHAT and CDR2 FQNNGV. CDR3 protein: CASSRRSEKRGTQYF. CDR3 bases: TGTGCCAGCAGCCGACGGTCGGAGAAACGAGGGACGCAGTATTTT. Full variable domain (outside the CDR3, taken from reference TRBV11-2 and TRBJ2-3): EAGVAQSPRYKIIEKRQSVAFWCNPISGHATLYWYQQILGQGPKLLIQFQNNGVVDDSQLPKDRFSAERLKGVDSTLKIQPAKLEDSAVYLCASSRRSEKRGTQYFGPGTRLTVL.

The chain combines TRBV18 with TRBJ2-7, with TRBD2 identical over 7 bases. The CDR3 sequence is 14 residues long. Germline V gives CDR1 KGHSH, CDR2 LQKENI. With 3 bases clipped from V and 6 bases from J, the junction kept 8 bases outside the gene matches. For the CDR3, the DNA is TGTGCCAGCTCACCGGGAGGGTTGGACGGCGAGCAGTACTTC. Protein product: CASSPGGLDGEQYF.

This clone was observed once. The rearrangement joins TRBV5-1 to TRBJ2-7; possibly TRBD1 for D (5 bases). The ends were cut back, 0 bases at V and 6 bases at J, with 13 bases in the middle. The germline CDR1 and CDR2 sequences are SGHRS and YFSETQ. This CDR3 has 14 amino acids. CDR3 amino acids: CASSLAQVIGEQYF. The CDR3 nucleotides read TGCGCCAGCAGCTTGGCACAGGTGATCGGCGAGCAGTACTTC.

This chain uses TRBV5-1 with TRBJ2-3; D is unclear. Germline V gene lookup returns CDR1 SGHRS and CDR2 YFSETQ. V shed 0 bases and J shed 6 bases, with 11 bases lying between them. The CDR3 length is 14 residues. The CDR3 region has the DNA TGCGCCAGCAGCTTGGCCCAGTCGGAGGATACGCAGTATTTT. Its translation is CASSLAQSEDTQYF.

This chain uses TRBV27 with TRBJ2-5; D perhaps matches TRBD2 (6 bases). V was cut by 5 bases and J by 5 bases, with 21 bases left in between. This CDR3 region has 16 residues. CDR1 and CDR2 (germline): MNHEY, SMNVEV (reference sequence). CDR3 protein: CASSPSWLSGGETQYF. For the CDR3, the DNA is TGTGCCAGCAGTCCCTCCTGGTTGTCCGGAGGGGAGACCCAGTACTTC.

This sequence joins TRBV10-1 and TRBJ2-7, with no clear D. The CDR3 extends over 11 amino acids. Trimming took 2 bases from V and 7 from J, leaving 6 bases between them. Germline V gene data show CDR1 as WNHNN and CDR2 as SYGVQD (reference sequence). The CDR3 loop is CASSEVYEQYF. In nucleotides, the CDR3 is TGCGCCAGCAGTGAGGTATATGAGCAGTACTTC.

Comment on this clone: Within the sample, other DNA sequences also encode this same CDR3. This chain connects TRBV11-3 to TRBJ2-1, with 11 positions matching TRBD2. There are 15 residues in the CDR3. Per the germline V gene, CDR1 is SGHNT and CDR2 is YENEEA. The V segment lost 3 bases and the J segment 4 bases; nucleotides outside the gene matches: 2. The DNA for the CDR3 is TGTGCCAGCAGCTTGGGGACTAGCGGATACAATGAGCAGTTCTTC. Encoded protein: CASSLGTSGYNEQFF.

This clone appeared a few times. The rearrangement uses TRBV19 and TRBJ2-3, with 8 bases that match TRBD2. Germline V gene data show CDR1 as LNHDA and CDR2 as SQIVND (reference sequence). V was clipped by 5 bases and J by 6 bases; unmatched bases: 16. The CDR3 runs to 17 residues. As DNA, the CDR3 is TGTGCCAGTAGTTCCCCCCGGGGCAGCGGGGGCCGGGATACGCAGTATTTT. Its translation is CASSSPRGSGGRDTQYF.

The chain has TRBV24-1 and TRBJ1-2; D ambiguous. CDR1 and CDR2 (germline): KGHDR, SFDVKD. This CDR3 contains 14 residues. V was clipped by 9 bases and J by 2 bases, with 15 bases between them. CDR3 protein: CATRAGGGNYGYTF. DNA for the CDR3: TGTGCCACCCGGGCGGGAGGCGGAAACTATGGCTACACCTTC.

The chain employs TRBV7-8 and TRBJ1-2; 10 nucleotides line up with TRBD1. The CDR3 has 15 amino acids. Germline CDR1 SGHVS, CDR2 FQNEAQ. Unmatched junction bases numbered 7, after V lost 5 bases and J lost 4 bases. The DNA of the CDR3 is TGTGCCAGCAGCCCCCTGGGACAGGGGTCCTATGGCTACACCTTC. It encodes CASSPLGQGSYGYTF.

This CDR3 is CASSGTSGGAGNEQFF. The CDR3 nucleotides read TGCGCCAGCAGCGGGACTAGCGGGGGGGCCGGTAATGAGCAGTTCTTC. This chain links TRBV5-1 with TRBJ2-1; TRBD2 matches 16 bases. The germline V gene encodes CDR1 SGHRS and CDR2 YFSETQ. CDR3 length equals 16 residues. J lost 7 bases, V lost 4 bases, and 5 bases had no gene match.